The 10 T cell receptor beta chains below all came from one sample that was sequenced in a study of beta chain features in type 1 diabetes. Expressed TCRB transcripts were sequenced, since all the RNA that had been isolated was reverse transcribed. The assay was immunoSEQ multiplex PCR, and TCRdb's table has in-frame clones only and misses some. The data contain about 120,000 clones, 15% to 20% of them singletons. Their antigens are not known. General study results and limits: TCRB CDR3s were moderately but significantly shorter in Type 1 diabetes patients in all four CD4+ subsets.

The sample was central memory CD4+ T cells from blood. The receptor set was obtained from a man aged 25 to 40 with type 1 diabetes.

In this sample, this clone turned up a few times. The rearrangement joins TRBV7-2 to TRBJ2-2; TRBD1 might be the D (5 bases). The CDR3 length is 17 residues. Germline V gives CDR1 SGHTA, CDR2 FQGNSA. V was shortened by 5 bases and J by 4 bases, with 20 bases between the two germline ends. CDR3 bases: TGTGCCAGCAGCATTCCTACCGTCAGGGTTGGCACCGGGGAGCTGTTTTTT. Residues: CASSIPTVRVGTGELFF.

The CDR3 sequence is CASSDGRDGISPLHF. CDR3 nucleotide sequence: TGTGCCAGCAGTGATGGCCGGGACGGAATTTCACCCCTCCACTTT. The gene calls are TRBV9 and TRBJ1-6; weak D call: TRBD1 (5 bases). In germline, CDR1 is SGDLS, CDR2 YYNGEE. The CDR3 totals 15 residues. V was pared by 5 bases and J by 9 bases, with 18 bases between.

This clone was recorded at least ten times. The V call is TRBV11-2, the J call TRBJ2-4; D uncertain. The CDR3 totals 14 residues. The germline V gene encodes CDR1 SGHAT and CDR2 FQNNGV. Trimming pared 7 bases from V and 0 bases from J, leaving 10 bases between. CDR3 sequence reads: CASTGDLAKNIQYF. The CDR3 DNA is TGTGCCAGCACTGGAGACCTAGCCAAAAACATTCAGTACTTC.

The V and J genes are TRBV7-9 and TRBJ2-7; 10 bases map to TRBD1. Germline loops: CDR1 SEHNR, CDR2 FQNEAQ (reference sequence). The CDR3 has 14 residues. V lost 6 bases to trimming and J lost 4 bases; unmatched junction nucleotides: 6. The CDR3 sequence is CASSSGTGEYEQYF. For the CDR3, the DNA is TGTGCCAGCAGTTCCGGGACAGGGGAGTACGAGCAGTACTTC.

This clone was counted between two and nine times. The V gene is TRBV4-3, the J gene TRBJ2-7, with 9 bases fitting TRBD1. The CDR3 loop spans 14 amino acids. V gave up 5 bases and J gave up 3 bases; unmatched junction bases: 5. Germline V gene lookup returns CDR1 LGHNA and CDR2 YSLEER. The CDR3 DNA sequence: TGCGCCAGCAGCACCAGACAGGGGGACTACGAGCAGTACTTC. It codes for CASSTRQGDYEQYF.

In this sample, this clone turned up many times. This chain's CDR3 is CASSEGTGPEYEQYF. The CDR3 DNA sequence: TGTGCCAGCAGTGAAGGGACCGGACCCGAATACGAGCAGTACTTC. This chain joins TRBV6-1 and TRBJ2-7; D gene unclear. V was cut by 1 base and J by 4 bases, with 14 bases left in between. The CDR3 has 15 amino acids. Germline values: CDR1 MNHNS, CDR2 SASEGT.

This clone was seen a handful of times. The rearrangement joins TRBV6-5 to TRBJ1-2; 7 bases align to TRBD1. Looked up from germline, CDR1 is MNHEY and CDR2 is SVGAGI. Trimming took 4 bases from V and 4 from J; bases not matched to a gene: 3. The CDR3 covers 13 residues. The CDR3 region is CASSSDRVYGYTF. The CDR3 DNA reads as TGTGCCAGCAGTTCTGACAGGGTCTATGGCTACACCTTC.

V is TRBV2 and J is TRBJ1-5; 8 nucleotides agree with TRBD1. The germline V gene has CDR1 SNHLY and CDR2 FYNNEI. The J segment lost 6 bases and the V segment lost 7 bases, leaving 5 bases of the junction unmatched. This CDR3 is built from 13 residues. For the CDR3, the DNA is TGTGCCAGCATAGCAGGGGGCGGTCAGCCCCAGCATTTT. This translates into CASIAGGGQPQHF.

This clone was detected only a few times. The chain combines TRBV2 with TRBJ2-3, with D unresolved. CDR3 length: 12 amino acids. V lost 6 bases, J lost 6 bases, and 10 bases lay in between. Germline CDR1 and CDR2: SNHLY and FYNNEI. The CDR3 reads CASSTTSDTQYF. The DNA for the CDR3 is TGTGCCAGCAGCACCACGAGCGATACGCAGTATTTT.

This clone has a handful of counts. This rearrangement joins TRBV27 to TRBJ2-7; 7 bases agree with TRBD1. Germline CDR1 is MNHEY and CDR2 is SMNVEV (reference sequence). CDR3 length equals 16 residues. After removal of 4 bases from V and 6 bases from J, the junction contained 15 bases not matched to a gene. In DNA, the CDR3 is TGTGCCAGCAGTTCGCAGAAACAGGGGCGGCGCGGCGAGCAGTACTTC. Translating it yields CASSSQKQGRRGEQYF.